Shown below are 21 T cell receptor beta chains from a single sample sequenced in a study of PD-L1 blockade in urothelial cancer. Here immunoSEQ multiplex PCR was the method, and the copy in TCRdb shows in-frame clones only, minus some. The repertoire holds just under 40,000 clones, with roughly nine tenths as singletons. The time point: pretreatment peripheral blood. This material consisted of PBMCs, taken around atezolizumab (anti-PD-L1) treatment. All receptors derive from a woman aged 55 to 70 with urothelial cancer.

This sequence joins TRBV28 and TRBJ2-2; 7 bases map to TRBD2. With 7 bases clipped from V and 5 bases from J, the junction kept 7 bases outside the gene matches. The CDR3 runs 14 residues. In germline, CDR1 is MDHEN, CDR2 SYDVKM. The CDR3 sequence: CASKGFGGTGELFF. The DNA for the CDR3 is TGTGCCAGCAAGGGCTTCGGGGGGACCGGGGAGCTGTTTTTT.

The V gene is TRBV5-1, the J gene TRBJ2-7, with D unresolved. The V and J ends lost 4 bases and 2 bases respectively, with 10 bases between them. The CDR3 contains 13 residues. Per the germline V gene, CDR1 is SGHRS and CDR2 is YFSETQ. CDR3 protein: CASSRDTPYEQYF. Here the CDR3 DNA reads TGCGCCAGCAGCCGAGACACTCCCTACGAGCAGTACTTC.

The V and J genes are TRBV4-1 and TRBJ2-1; TRBD2 might be the D (6 bases). Germline CDR1 reads MGHRA; CDR2 reads YSYEKL. V was shortened by 0 bases and J by 15 bases, with 15 bases between the two germline ends. The CDR3 runs 13 residues. CDR3: CASSQEKVSGRFF. CDR3 nucleotide sequence: TGCGCCAGCAGCCAAGAGAAAGTAAGCGGGCGGTTCTTC.

The rearrangement joins TRBV6-5 to TRBJ2-2; the match to TRBD1 covers 8 bases. The CDR3 totals 16 residues. V lost 2 bases to trimming and J lost 2 bases; unmatched junction nucleotides: 4. Per the germline V gene, CDR1 is MNHEY and CDR2 is SVGAGI. DNA of the CDR3: TGTGCCAGCAGTTACGACAGGGGCCTAAACACCGGGGAGCTGTTTTTT. This translates into CASSYDRGLNTGELFF.

The rearrangement joins TRBV4-1 to TRBJ2-3; maybe TRBD2 (5 bases). The V gene lost 6 bases and the J gene lost 3 bases, with 10 bases spanning the gap. Germline V gives CDR1 MGHRA, CDR2 YSYEKL. This CDR3 spans 13 amino acids. The CDR3 sequence is CASRQRETDTQYF. As DNA, the CDR3 is TGCGCCAGCAGGCAACGGGAAACAGATACGCAGTATTTT.

The CDR3 sequence is CASSLGTGYGYTF. The CDR3 region has the DNA TGTGCCAGCAGCTTAGGGACAGGGTATGGCTACACCTTC. V is TRBV7-9 and J is TRBJ1-2, with TRBD1 identical over 8 bases. J lost 5 bases, V lost 1 base, and 0 bases had no gene match. Germline lookup yields CDR1 SEHNR and CDR2 FQNEAQ (reference sequence). The CDR3 runs 13 residues.

This clone was counted once. This rearrangement joins TRBV7-2 to TRBJ1-1, with TRBD1 matching 7 bases. Germline-derived CDR1 and CDR2 are SGHTA and FQGNSA. V shed 1 base, J shed 5 bases, and the junction held 4 bases outside the gene matches. The CDR3 runs to 14 residues. CDR3 protein: CASSLDRGKTEAFF. CDR3 coding DNA: TGTGCCAGCAGCTTAGACAGGGGCAAAACTGAAGCTTTCTTT.

V gene TRBV29-1 combines with J gene TRBJ2-2, with D perhaps TRBD1 (6 bases). Germline lookup yields CDR1 SQVTM and CDR2 ANQGSEA. Trimming took off 5 bases at V and 3 bases at J, with 7 bases between the two ends. The CDR3 sequence is 12 residues long. The CDR3 DNA is TGCAGCGTTAACAGGGACACCGGGGAGCTGTTTTTT. It codes for CSVNRDTGELFF.

The chain uses TRBV6-5 and TRBJ2-7; 9 bases fit TRBD1. This CDR3 comprises 15 residues. V gave up 6 bases and J gave up 3 bases; unmatched junction bases: 9. The V gene's germline CDR1 is MNHEY and CDR2 SVGAGI. CDR3 nucleotides: TGTGCCAGCAGAGGGGCCGGGACAGGGTTCTACGAGCAGTACTTC. Translation gives CASRGAGTGFYEQYF.

The chain is built from TRBV5-1 and TRBJ2-2, with 7 bases lining up with TRBD2. V lost 4 bases, J lost 4 bases, and 4 bases stayed unmatched. Per germline, CDR1 SGHRS and CDR2 YFSETQ. The CDR3 loop spans 14 amino acids. For the CDR3, the DNA is TGCGCCAGCAGCACGGGACTAAGCACCGGGGAGCTGTTTTTT. Protein product: CASSTGLSTGELFF. Variable domain in full (rest from reference TRBV5-1 and TRBJ2-2): KAGVTQTPRYLIKTRGQQVTLSCSPISGHRSVSWYQQTPGQGLQFLFEYFSETQRNKGNFPGRFSGRQFSNSRSEMNVSTLELGDSALYLCASSTGLSTGELFFGEGSRLTVL.

The chain uses TRBV19 and TRBJ1-2; TRBD1 matches 9 bases. The CDR3 is 13 amino acids. J lost 8 bases, V lost 4 bases, and 5 bases had no gene match. In germline, CDR1 is LNHDA, CDR2 SQIVND (reference sequence). The CDR3 coding sequence is TGTGCCAGTAGTAGGGACAGGGATTACGGCTACACCTTC. It translates to CASSRDRDYGYTF.

This clone was observed a single time. The chain couples TRBV19 to TRBJ1-1; perhaps TRBD1 as D (6 bases). The CDR3 is 17 residues long. V lost 5 bases and J lost 5, with 24 bases in between. Germline CDR1 is LNHDA and CDR2 is SQIVND (reference sequence). The CDR3 here is CASSPYLLTQGKTEAFF. Written as DNA, the CDR3 is TGTGCCAGTAGTCCTTATTTGTTAACTCAGGGGAAAACTGAAGCTTTCTTT.

The chain links TRBV5-1 to TRBJ1-1; D remains ambiguous. With 2 bases removed from V and 5 bases from J, the gap between germline ends came to 13 bases. Looked up from germline, CDR1 is SGHRS and CDR2 is YFSETQ. This CDR3 region has 14 residues. CDR3 in DNA: TGCGCCAGCAGCTTAGTAACAGAAGGAACTGAAGCTTTCTTT. It specifies CASSLVTEGTEAFF.

The J gene is TRBJ2-7, the V gene TRBV9; 8 nucleotides match TRBD2. Germline values: CDR1 SGDLS, CDR2 YYNGEE. CDR3 size: 14 residues. Trimming cost V 0 bases and J 3 bases; bases outside gene matches: 2. The CDR3, as DNA: TGTGCCAGCAGCGTAGCGGGAGGGGGCTACGAGCAGTACTTC. Encoded protein: CASSVAGGGYEQYF.

The V call is TRBV2, the J call TRBJ2-7, with 11 nucleotides matching TRBD2. CDR1 is SNHLY, CDR2 FYNNEI, per germline. Trimming removed 2 bases from V and 2 bases from J; junction bases left unmatched: 5. This CDR3 region has 16 residues. The CDR3 bases are TGTGCCAGCAGTGAAAGGGAACTAGCGGGGGCCTACGAGCAGTACTTC. It codes for CASSERELAGAYEQYF.

The rearrangement uses TRBV5-1 and TRBJ2-2, with unresolved D. The CDR3 is 14 residues long. Trimming pared 2 bases from V and 1 base from J, leaving 6 bases between. Germline CDR1 reads SGHRS; CDR2 reads YFSETQ. The CDR3 here is CASSLVRNTGELFF. In nucleotides, the CDR3 is TGCGCCAGCAGCTTAGTGAGGAACACCGGGGAGCTGTTTTTT. The full variable domain, rest sourced from reference TRBV5-1 and TRBJ2-2, is KAGVTQTPRYLIKTRGQQVTLSCSPISGHRSVSWYQQTPGQGLQFLFEYFSETQRNKGNFPGRFSGRQFSNSRSEMNVSTLELGDSALYLCASSLVRNTGELFFGEGSRLTVL.

A remark on this clone: The sample has other DNA sequences that encode this CDR3 too. The chain employs TRBV27 and TRBJ2-7; 7 nucleotides agree with TRBD1. The V gene's germline CDR1 is MNHEY and CDR2 SMNVEV (reference sequence). This CDR3 has 14 amino acids. V lost 3 bases, J lost 2 bases, and 4 bases stayed unmatched. The CDR3 region is CASSLGQGAYEQYF. In DNA form, the CDR3 reads TGTGCCAGCAGTTTGGGTCAGGGGGCCTACGAGCAGTACTTC.

This clone was seen a handful of times. This sequence joins TRBV5-4 and TRBJ2-1; 11 nucleotides agree with TRBD2. V was pared by 6 bases and J by 0 bases, with 11 bases of the junction left unmatched. The CDR3 runs to 18 residues. From germline, CDR1 is SGHNT and CDR2 YYREEE (reference sequence). DNA of the CDR3: TGTGCCAGCACCCCGGGACTAGCGGTCCCGAGCTCCTACAATGAGCAGTTCTTC. Amino acids: CASTPGLAVPSSYNEQFF.

This clone was recorded only once. The chain uses TRBV28 and TRBJ1-2; TRBD1 matches at 12 bases. Germline V gives CDR1 MDHEN, CDR2 SYDVKM. The CDR3 is 15 residues long. The J segment lost 2 bases and the V segment lost 7 bases, leaving 5 bases of the junction unmatched. CDR3 loop: CASITGQGANYGYTF. The DNA of the CDR3 is TGTGCCAGCATAACGGGACAGGGGGCCAACTATGGCTACACCTTC.

The chain links TRBV2 to TRBJ2-3; 8 nucleotides align to TRBD1. Per the germline V gene, CDR1 is SNHLY and CDR2 is FYNNEI. The trim removed 5 bases at V and 3 bases at J, leaving 10 bases unmatched. The CDR3 is made up of 16 amino acids. CDR3 amino acids: CASSIRQGPPTDTQYF. CDR3 bases: TGTGCCAGCAGTATACGACAGGGGCCCCCTACAGATACGCAGTATTTT.

The chain combines TRBV5-5 with TRBJ2-7; 7 nucleotides match TRBD1. The junction had 7 bases not matched to a gene; V was cut back by 4 bases and J by 0 bases. The germline V gene has CDR1 SGHKS and CDR2 YYEKEE (reference sequence). This CDR3 spans 15 amino acids. The DNA of the CDR3 is TGTGCCAGCAGCGGACAGACAGGGAGCTCCTACGAGCAGTACTTC. Its protein is CASSGQTGSSYEQYF.